A single sample gave rise to the 32 T cell receptor beta chains below, sequenced in a study of Graves' ophthalmopathy and Graves' hyperthyroidism. Researchers took RNA transcripts and amplified TCR beta CDR3 regions from them. HTBI primers were used in a first-round RT-PCR, which preceded a second-round multiplex PCR. MiXCR was run by TCRdb on the multiplex PCR reads, yielding one entry per CDR3 protein. The sample shows 220,000 or so distinct CDR3 sequences, roughly 21% of them seen only once. The specimen sequenced was peripheral blood. Every receptor here comes from a woman aged 45-65 years with Graves' ophthalmopathy.

The sample holds many counts of this clonotype. In DNA, the CDR3 is TGCGCCAGCAGCAACCGGGGCCGGCGAGACACTGAAGCTTTCTTT. This sequence encodes CASSNRGRRDTEAFF. This chain connects TRBV5-1 to TRBJ1-1, with D tentatively TRBD1 (5 bases). The CDR3 consists of 15 residues. Per the germline V gene, CDR1 is SGHRS and CDR2 is YFSETQ. V lost 4 bases, J lost 3 bases, and 16 bases lay in between.

This clonotype has ten or more counts. At one boundary the junction diverges from the germline segment, which might be a read error. J is TRBJ1-1 and V is TRBV6-1; D is ambiguous. This CDR3 comprises 14 residues. The germline gives CDR1 MNHNS, CDR2 SASEGT. The CDR3 sequence: CASREAGFYTEAFF. The CDR3 DNA reads as TGTGCCAGCAGGGAAGCTGGTTTTTACACTGAAGCTTTCTTT.

Many counts were recorded for this clonotype. V usage is TRBV7-8 and J usage is TRBJ1-1; D ambiguous. CDR1 and CDR2 from the germline V gene are SGHVS and FQNEAQ. The CDR3 is 16 residues long. Deletions cut 1 base from V and 2 bases from J, with 14 bases between. In DNA form, the CDR3 reads TGTGCCAGCAGCTTAGTAGCACAGCGACCAAACACTGAAGCTTTCTTT. This sequence encodes CASSLVAQRPNTEAFF.

The sample holds a few counts of this clonotype. V gene TRBV5-1 combines with J gene TRBJ1-1, with 8 bases identical to TRBD1. Trimming took 5 bases from V and 4 from J; bases not matched to a gene: 7. The CDR3 runs to 14 residues. Germline V lookup: CDR1 SGHRS, CDR2 YFSETQ. CDR3 residues: CASRSGQGVTEAFF. For the CDR3, the DNA is TGCGCCAGCAGATCCGGACAGGGTGTCACTGAAGCTTTCTTT.

There are many counts of this clonotype. V usage is TRBV20-1 and J usage is TRBJ2-5; 9 bases match TRBD2. Germline V gene sequence: CDR1 DFQATT, CDR2 SNEGSKA (reference sequence). Losses at the gene ends were 6 bases for V and 2 bases for J; bases not matched to a gene: 7. The CDR3 is made up of 14 amino acids. For the CDR3, the DNA is TGCAGTGCACCACTAGCGGGTTGGCAAGAGACCCAGTACTTC. Translation: CSAPLAGWQETQYF.

This CDR3 is CASSPLVEGTQYF. DNA of the CDR3: TGTGCCAGCAGTCCCCTGGTGGAAGGGACGCAGTACTTC. The rearrangement uses TRBV6-1 and TRBJ2-7, with D perhaps being TRBD1 or TRBD2 (5 bases each). The length of the CDR3 is 13 residues. V was pared by 5 bases and J by 9 bases, with 17 bases between. Per germline, CDR1 MNHNS and CDR2 SASEGT.

This clonotype was counted a few times. The CDR3 DNA reads TGTGCCAGCAGCAGAACGGGATCTGGCCGTTGGACCTTC. Its protein product is CASSRTGSGRWTF. The genes are TRBV3-1 and TRBJ1-2; D is uncertain. This CDR3 contains 13 residues. The germline V gene encodes CDR1 LGHDT and CDR2 YNNKEL (reference sequence). The V gene lost 5 bases and the J gene lost 14 bases, with 21 bases spanning the gap.

This clonotype was observed at least ten times. V and J are TRBV6-1 and TRBJ1-1; D not resolved. There are 14 residues in the CDR3. V lost 6 bases and J 6 bases, leaving 17 bases between the germline ends. The germline CDR1 and CDR2 sequences are MNHNS and SASEGT. The CDR3 DNA reads as TGTGCCAGCAGGATGGATCAAGTAGGACCTGAAGCTTTCTTT. Its translation is CASRMDQVGPEAFF.

This clonotype has a count of ten or more. The chain has TRBV29-1 and TRBJ2-7; D uncertain. V was trimmed by 0 bases and J by 2 bases, leaving 11 bases between them. The CDR3 consists of 14 residues. CDR1 and CDR2 from the germline V gene are SQVTM and ANQGSEA. The CDR3 DNA reads TGCAGCGTTGAAGAGAGAGGCAGCACCTACGAGCAGTACTTC. Its protein is CSVEERGSTYEQYF.

This clonotype was counted many times. This sequence joins TRBV27 and TRBJ1-2; 8 bases match TRBD1. CDR3 size: 18 residues. Germline lookup yields CDR1 MNHEY and CDR2 SMNVEV (reference sequence). Unmatched junction bases numbered 14, after V lost 5 bases and J lost 0 bases. CDR3 sequence reads: CASSRNRAGGPPNYGYTF. In DNA, the CDR3 is TGTGCCAGCAGTCGGAATCGCGCAGGGGGCCCCCCTAACTATGGCTACACCTTC.

Comments on this clonotype: Just one base apart from a much larger clone, this may be a read error. The rearrangement links TRBV6-1 to TRBJ1-6; no clear D. CDR3 length equals 14 residues. The germline V gene has CDR1 MNHNS and CDR2 SASEGT. CDR3 loop: CATQRIGSDSSLHF. Written as DNA, the CDR3 is TGTGCCACTCAGCGGATAGGATCGGATTCATCCCTCCACTTT.

The chain links TRBV19 to TRBJ2-2; D ambiguous. This CDR3 contains 12 residues. V lost 5 bases and J lost 7, with 8 bases in between. Germline V gene sequence: CDR1 LNHDA, CDR2 SQIVND (reference sequence). CDR3 DNA sequence: TGTGCCAGTAGTTCAGGTATCGGGGAGCTGTTTTTT. Translated, it gives CASSSGIGELFF.

This clonotype was picked up many times. The V and J genes are TRBV29-1 and TRBJ2-5; a possible D gene is TRBD2 (5 bases). The CDR3 length is 12 residues. Looked up from germline, CDR1 is SQVTM and CDR2 is ANQGSEA. V was pared by 4 bases and J by 4 bases, with 10 bases between. The CDR3 loop is CSVGIGGETQYF. CDR3 coding DNA: TGCAGCGTTGGAATAGGAGGAGAGACCCAGTACTTC.

This clonotype was seen at least ten times. V usage is TRBV28 and J usage is TRBJ2-5, with TRBD2 matching over 14 bases. J was trimmed by 2 bases and V by 6 bases; bases with no gene match: 5. CDR3 size: 16 residues. Germline V gives CDR1 MDHEN, CDR2 SYDVKM. As DNA, the CDR3 is TGTGCCAGCAGCCCCCGGACTAGCGGGAGGCAAGAGACCCAGTACTTC. This encodes CASSPRTSGRQETQYF.

The chain combines TRBV28 with TRBJ2-7; tentatively, D is TRBD2 (6 bases). Trimming left V 7 bases short and J 6 bases short, with 19 bases between. CDR1 and CDR2 from the germline V gene are MDHEN and SYDVKM. The CDR3 spans 14 residues. The CDR3 region is CASTNGLQVGEQYF. The CDR3 region has the DNA TGTGCCAGCACCAACGGACTACAGGTTGGCGAGCAGTACTTC.

This chain uses TRBV28 with TRBJ1-1; 9 nucleotides agree with TRBD1. Unmatched junction bases numbered 7, after V lost 4 bases and J lost 1 base. The germline CDR1 and CDR2 sequences are MDHEN and SYDVKM. The length of the CDR3 is 16 residues. The CDR3 loop reads CASSYDSGQGNTEAFF. CDR3 coding DNA: TGTGCCAGCAGTTATGATTCGGGACAGGGGAACACTGAAGCTTTCTTT.

This clonotype occurred many times. V is TRBV15 and J is TRBJ2-5; 7 bases fit TRBD2. The CDR3 runs 15 residues. Germline V gives CDR1 LNHNV, CDR2 YYDKDF (reference sequence). Unmatched junction bases numbered 6, after V lost 3 bases and J lost 2 bases. CDR3 in DNA: TGTGCCACCAGCAGCCGGGGAGCGGGACAAGAGACCCAGTACTTC. Encoded protein: CATSSRGAGQETQYF.

This clonotype was counted at least ten times. The chain combines TRBV12-3 or TRBV12-4 with TRBJ1-5; 10 positions agree with TRBD1. V lost 7 bases, J lost 1 base, and 4 bases stayed unmatched. CDR3 size: 15 residues. The CDR3 loop is CASTGTGESNQPQHF. In DNA, the CDR3 is TGTGCCAGCACCGGGACAGGGGAAAGCAATCAGCCCCAGCATTTT.

The gene calls are TRBV28 and TRBJ2-7; tentative D call: TRBD2 (6 bases). V lost 8 bases and J 3 bases, leaving 8 bases between the germline ends. The CDR3 is made up of 11 amino acids. Germline V gene data show CDR1 as MDHEN and CDR2 as SYDVKM. The CDR3 nucleotides read TGTGCCAGCGGGACTCTCTACGAGCAGTACTTC. Translated: CASGTLYEQYF.

This clonotype was counted ten times or more. CDR3 amino acids: CASSTRKTVVKYF. CDR3 bases: TGTGCCAGCAGTACGCGCAAGACAGTTGTAAAGTACTTC. The gene calls are TRBV28 and TRBJ2-5, with TRBD1 as a possible D gene (5 bases). This CDR3 has 13 residues. The V gene lost 5 bases and the J gene lost 12 bases, with 19 bases spanning the gap. The germline CDR1 and CDR2 sequences are MDHEN and SYDVKM.

This clonotype was counted at least ten times. This chain joins TRBV6-1 and TRBJ1-6; TRBD1 might be the D (5 bases). Per germline, CDR1 MNHNS and CDR2 SASEGT. The V gene lost 2 bases and the J gene lost 6 bases, with 8 bases spanning the gap. The CDR3 covers 14 residues. CDR3 DNA: TGTGCCAGCAGTGAAAGGGGTCTTAATTCACCCCTCCACTTT. Protein product: CASSERGLNSPLHF.

This clonotype was counted at least ten times. V is TRBV14 and J is TRBJ2-7; D unresolved. CDR3 length: 13 amino acids. The germline V gene has CDR1 SGHDN and CDR2 FVKESK. The V and J ends lost 4 bases and 7 bases respectively, with 14 bases between them. In DNA, the CDR3 is TGTGCCAGCAGCCGTGACCTTGTGGGGGAGCAGTACTTC. It yields the protein CASSRDLVGEQYF. Full variable domain (outside the CDR3, taken from reference TRBV14 and TRBJ2-7): EAGVTQFPSHSVIEKGQTVTLRCDPISGHDNLYWYRRVMGKEIKFLLHFVKESKQDESGMPNNRFLAERTGGTYSTLKVQPAELEDSGVYFCASSRDLVGEQYFGPGTRLTVT.

This clonotype was seen at least ten times. The chain uses TRBV7-9 and TRBJ1-2; D unclear. The CDR3 has 15 residues. Germline V lookup: CDR1 SEHNR, CDR2 FQNEAQ (reference sequence). Trimming took 1 base from V and 8 from J, leaving 17 bases between them. CDR3 sequence reads: CASSLVQAPDSGYTF. In nucleotides, the CDR3 is TGTGCCAGCAGCTTAGTGCAGGCGCCAGACTCGGGCTACACCTTC.

As for this clonotype: Compared with germline, one end of the junction differs, possibly owing to a read error. CDR3 DNA sequence: TGTGCCAGCAGCTTAGGGCTGACTAGCGGGTCGTGCTTC. It encodes CASSLGLTSGSCF. V gene TRBV11-2 combines with J gene TRBJ2-7, with 10 nucleotides matching TRBD2. Per germline, CDR1 SGHAT and CDR2 FQNNGV. The CDR3 sequence is 13 residues long.

This clonotype was counted ten times or more. J is TRBJ1-6 and V is TRBV20-1; 7 bases are shared with TRBD1. Germline V gene data show CDR1 as DFQATT and CDR2 as SNEGSKA (reference sequence). After removal of 6 bases from V and 9 bases from J, the junction contained 11 bases not matched to a gene. CDR3 length equals 14 residues. Here the CDR3 reads CSADSTGVGSPLHF. The DNA of the CDR3 is TGCAGTGCCGATTCTACAGGGGTAGGTTCACCCCTCCACTTT.

This clonotype was recorded many times. The chain combines TRBV24-1 with TRBJ1-1, with 8 bases matching TRBD1. The CDR3 runs to 15 residues. The ends lost 5 bases at V and 1 base at J; junction bases unmatched: 5. Looked up from germline, CDR1 is KGHDR and CDR2 is SFDVKD. Here the CDR3 DNA reads TGTGCCACCAGTGGGGGACAGGCGACGAACACTGAAGCTTTCTTT. Translating it yields CATSGGQATNTEAFF.

In this sample, this clonotype turned up many times. V usage is TRBV2 and J usage is TRBJ2-7, with 7 bases identical to TRBD2. Germline CDR1 SNHLY, CDR2 FYNNEI. CDR3 length: 11 amino acids. V shed 1 base and J 9 bases; nucleotides not matched to a gene: 0. The CDR3 sequence is CASSEGTRQYF. The CDR3 DNA reads as TGTGCCAGCAGTGAAGGGACTAGGCAGTACTTC.

This clonotype was recorded once. The chain combines TRBV28 with TRBJ2-5; 9 bases agree with TRBD2. There are 14 residues in the CDR3. V was pared by 5 bases and J by 7 bases, with 8 bases of the junction left unmatched. The germline CDR1 and CDR2 sequences are MDHEN and SYDVKM. The CDR3 DNA sequence: TGTGCCAGCAGTCTAGCGGGACCCTGGGGGACCCAGTACTTC. Translated: CASSLAGPWGTQYF.

This clonotype was counted a few times. CDR3 coding DNA: TGTGCCAGCAGCCAAGCTCGGGGGGGGCGGTACACTGAAGCTTTCTTT. It translates to CASSQARGGRYTEAFF. The chain has TRBV3-1 and TRBJ1-1; D is perhaps TRBD1 (6 bases). Germline CDR1 and CDR2: LGHDT and YNNKEL (reference sequence). V lost 1 base and J 3 bases, leaving 15 bases between the germline ends. There are 16 residues in the CDR3.

This clonotype was seen only a few times. The rearrangement joins TRBV27 to TRBJ2-7, with 14 bases aligning to TRBD2. Germline V gene data show CDR1 as MNHEY and CDR2 as SMNVEV (reference sequence). V was clipped by 5 bases and J by 5 bases; unmatched bases: 11. The CDR3 is made up of 17 amino acids. The CDR3 loop is CASSPTGTSGGIDEQYF. In DNA, the CDR3 is TGTGCCAGCAGTCCAACCGGGACTAGCGGGGGTATCGACGAGCAGTACTTC.

Many counts were recorded for this clonotype. CDR3 nucleotides: TGTGCCAGCAGTGAAATAGGAGAGACCCAGTACTTC. Translating gives CASSEIGETQYF. The chain carries TRBV12-3 or TRBV12-4 and TRBJ2-5, with unresolved D. CDR3 length equals 12 residues. V was cut by 5 bases and J by 4 bases, with 8 bases left in between.

This clonotype was detected ten times or more. The rearrangement links TRBV6-1 to TRBJ1-1, with unresolved D. The CDR3 is 14 amino acids. V lost 7 bases and J 7 bases, leaving 19 bases between the germline ends. Germline V gene sequence: CDR1 MNHNS, CDR2 SASEGT. DNA for the CDR3: TGTGCCAGCACCCCCCGGCCGGGAGAGGGTGAAGCTTTCTTT. This codes for CASTPRPGEGEAFF.